The T cell receptor (beta chain) under discussion was sequenced for a study of control samples from healthy donors and cancer patients. This clone was picked up one time. Between the trimmed V and J ends, which lost 4 bases and 1 base, there was a span of 10 bases. The CDR3 spans 14 residues. Germline CDR1 MDHEN, CDR2 SYDVKM. Sequencing used immunoSEQ multiplex PCR; TCRdb keeps in-frame clones, though not all of them. The sample contains approximately 150,000 clones, 80% to 95% of which appear only once. This receptor was taken from a woman aged 30 to 39 in good health. V gene TRBV28 combines with J gene TRBJ1-1, with D perhaps TRBD1 (6 bases). The material sequenced was blood. This chain's CDR3 is CASSSGQRNTEAFF. The CDR3 DNA follows: TGTGCCAGCAGTTCAGGACAGAGGAACACTGAAGCTTTCTTT.